The rows below give T cell receptor beta chains drawn from one sample of a study. TCRdb passed the 5' RACE reads through MiXCR, listing each CDR3 protein once. The table shows around 44,000 distinct CDR3 sequences, with about 20% occurring only once. Input material: Tregs sorted from blood. These receptors were obtained from a female donor with breast cancer. Each CDR3 is given with its conserved first and last residue. The order of the fields is CDR3 length, D gene, J gene, clone size, V gene, CDR3 DNA, CDR3 protein. The D gene is left open where the match is weak. For some rows the clone size is stated as once, few or many, or as a class when expanded; others skip it.

cdr3_length: 13
d_call: .
j_call: TRBJ2-2
clone_size: .
v_call: TRBV11-2
cdr3_nt: TGTGCCAGTCTACTAGCAGAGGCCGGGGAGCTGTCTTTT
cdr3_aa: CASLLAEAGELSF

cdr3_length: 14
d_call: .
j_call: TRBJ2-7
clone_size: few
v_call: TRBV7-2
cdr3_nt: TGTGCCAGCAGCTTACAGGCAGGGGCCAACGAGCAGTACTTC
cdr3_aa: CASSLQAGANEQYF

cdr3_length: 12
d_call: .
j_call: TRBJ2-1
clone_size: many
v_call: TRBV28
cdr3_nt: TGTGCCAGCAGGGAAATTGGGGGGAGGTCGTTCTTC
cdr3_aa: CASREIGGRSFF

cdr3_length: 17
d_call: TRBD2
j_call: TRBJ2-1
clone_size: few
v_call: TRBV7-9
cdr3_nt: TGTGCCAGCAGCTCCCGGGGGACTAGCGGGGGGTACAATGAGCAGTTCTTC
cdr3_aa: CASSSRGTSGGYNEQFF

cdr3_length: 13
d_call: .
j_call: TRBJ2-2
clone_size: few
v_call: TRBV24-1
cdr3_nt: TGTGCCACCAGTTACGAGAACACCGGGGAGCTGTTTTTT
cdr3_aa: CATSYENTGELFF

cdr3_length: 13
d_call: .
j_call: TRBJ2-3
clone_size: .
v_call: TRBV2
cdr3_nt: TGTGCCAGCAGAGCACCGGCGGAAGATACGCAGTATTTT
cdr3_aa: CASRAPAEDTQYF

cdr3_length: 13
d_call: .
j_call: TRBJ2-5
clone_size: many
v_call: TRBV4-3
cdr3_nt: TGCGCCAGCAGCCAACAACTCCAAGAGACCCAGTACTTC
cdr3_aa: CASSQQLQETQYF

cdr3_length: 15
d_call: .
j_call: TRBJ1-1
clone_size: few
v_call: TRBV15
cdr3_nt: TGTGCCACCAGCAGAGATGGGGGTGGGGGAACGGAAGCTTTCTTT
cdr3_aa: CATSRDGGGGTEAFF

cdr3_length: 13
d_call: .
j_call: TRBJ2-1
clone_size: .
v_call: TRBV19
cdr3_nt: TGTGCCAGTAGTATTCGGCAGGACAATGAGCAGTTCTTC
cdr3_aa: CASSIRQDNEQFF

cdr3_length: 16
d_call: .
j_call: TRBJ2-1
clone_size: .
v_call: TRBV18
cdr3_nt: TGTGCCAGCTCACGGAATCGAGCGGAGATTTACAATGAGCAGTTCTTC
cdr3_aa: CASSRNRAEIYNEQFF

cdr3_length: 12
d_call: .
j_call: TRBJ2-4
clone_size: many
v_call: TRBV20-1
cdr3_nt: TGCAGTGGCCAGACAGCCAAAAACATTCAGTACTTC
cdr3_aa: CSGQTAKNIQYF

cdr3_length: 14
d_call: TRBD1
j_call: TRBJ2-1
clone_size: .
v_call: TRBV9
cdr3_nt: TGTACCAGCAGCGTAAGGGACAGCTACAATGAGCAGTTCTTC
cdr3_aa: CTSSVRDSYNEQFF

cdr3_length: 13
d_call: TRBD2
j_call: TRBJ2-3
clone_size: few
v_call: TRBV20-1
cdr3_nt: TGCAGTGCTAAAGGAGCGGGACCTGATACGCAGTATTTT
cdr3_aa: CSAKGAGPDTQYF

cdr3_length: 16
d_call: TRBD1
j_call: TRBJ2-2
clone_size: many
v_call: TRBV10-3
cdr3_nt: TGTGCCATCAGTGAAACAGGGGGCCGGACGCCCGGGGAGCTGTTTTTT
cdr3_aa: CAISETGGRTPGELFF

cdr3_length: 14
d_call: TRBD2
j_call: TRBJ2-2
clone_size: many
v_call: TRBV20-1
cdr3_nt: TGCAGTGCTCTAGCGGGAGGTAGTACCGGGGAGCTGTTTTTT
cdr3_aa: CSALAGGSTGELFF

cdr3_length: 15
d_call: TRBD1
j_call: TRBJ2-1
clone_size: few
v_call: TRBV5-1
cdr3_nt: TGCGCCAGCAGACCCGGACAGGGGACTTATAATGAGCAGTTCTTC
cdr3_aa: CASRPGQGTYNEQFF

cdr3_length: 13
d_call: TRBD2
j_call: TRBJ2-3
clone_size: many
v_call: TRBV4-3
cdr3_nt: TGCGCCAGCAGCTTAGCGGGAGGAGATACGCAGTATTTT
cdr3_aa: CASSLAGGDTQYF

cdr3_length: 14
d_call: .
j_call: TRBJ2-3
clone_size: many
v_call: TRBV13
cdr3_nt: TGTGCCAGCAGCAAACAAGGGGGGAGAGATACGCAGTATTTT
cdr3_aa: CASSKQGGRDTQYF

cdr3_length: 15
d_call: TRBD1
j_call: TRBJ1-6
clone_size: .
v_call: TRBV4-2
cdr3_nt: TGCGCCAGCAGCCAAGCCTCAGGGGGCAATTCACCCCTCCACTTT
cdr3_aa: CASSQASGGNSPLHF

cdr3_length: 15
d_call: .
j_call: TRBJ2-7
clone_size: few
v_call: TRBV7-6
cdr3_nt: TGTGCCAGCAGCTTAACCCCCCTACAGGGATACGAGCAGTACTTC
cdr3_aa: CASSLTPLQGYEQYF

cdr3_length: 12
d_call: .
j_call: TRBJ1-6
clone_size: few
v_call: TRBV12-3/TRBV12-4
cdr3_nt: TGTGCCAGCAGTTCTCCTGGTTCACCCCTCCACTTT
cdr3_aa: CASSSPGSPLHF

cdr3_length: 13
d_call: .
j_call: TRBJ1-1
clone_size: many
v_call: TRBV6-5
cdr3_nt: TGTGCCAGCAGCCGCACGATGAACACTGAAGCTTTCTTT
cdr3_aa: CASSRTMNTEAFF

cdr3_length: 12
d_call: .
j_call: TRBJ2-5
clone_size: few
v_call: TRBV5-5
cdr3_nt: TGTGCCAGCAGCTTGAGGGAGGAGACCCAGTACTTC
cdr3_aa: CASSLREETQYF

cdr3_length: 16
d_call: .
j_call: TRBJ2-1
clone_size: .
v_call: TRBV18
cdr3_nt: TGTGCCAGCTCACCACGGTCGAGACTAGGTGTCGATGAGCAGTTCTTC
cdr3_aa: CASSPRSRLGVDEQFF

cdr3_length: 12
d_call: .
j_call: TRBJ2-3
clone_size: .
v_call: TRBV29-1
cdr3_nt: TGCAGCGTGGAACAGGGATCAGATACGCAGTATTTT
cdr3_aa: CSVEQGSDTQYF

cdr3_length: 14
d_call: .
j_call: TRBJ2-7
clone_size: .
v_call: TRBV7-2
cdr3_nt: TGTGCCAGCAGCTTAGCGGGGGCGACCTACGAGCAGTACTTC
cdr3_aa: CASSLAGATYEQYF

cdr3_length: 15
d_call: .
j_call: TRBJ2-5
clone_size: .
v_call: TRBV4-2
cdr3_nt: TGTGCCGGCAGCCAAGCGGACGGCACCTCAGAGACCCAGTACTTC
cdr3_aa: CAGSQADGTSETQYF

cdr3_length: 14
d_call: .
j_call: TRBJ2-5
clone_size: .
v_call: TRBV12-3/TRBV12-4
cdr3_nt: TGTGCCAGCAGTTTAAGAACAGGGAGGGAGACCCAGTACTTC
cdr3_aa: CASSLRTGRETQYF

cdr3_length: 17
d_call: TRBD2
j_call: TRBJ2-1
clone_size: .
v_call: TRBV20-1
cdr3_nt: TGCAGTGCTAAAGAATCGCGCGGGAGGGCCCCCTACAATGAGCAGTTCTTC
cdr3_aa: CSAKESRGRAPYNEQFF

cdr3_length: 13
d_call: .
j_call: TRBJ2-5
clone_size: many
v_call: TRBV9
cdr3_nt: TGTGCCAGCAGCGGGACAGACCAAGAGACCCAGTACTTC
cdr3_aa: CASSGTDQETQYF

cdr3_length: 12
d_call: .
j_call: TRBJ2-7
clone_size: .
v_call: TRBV6-5
cdr3_nt: TGTGCCAGCAGTTACGTGGGACGAGAGCAGTACTTC
cdr3_aa: CASSYVGREQYF

cdr3_length: 16
d_call: TRBD1
j_call: TRBJ2-1
clone_size: few
v_call: TRBV5-1
cdr3_nt: TGCGCCAGCAGCTTGGCGGGACAGGGAGGATACAATGAGCAGTTCTTC
cdr3_aa: CASSLAGQGGYNEQFF

cdr3_length: 15
d_call: .
j_call: TRBJ1-4
clone_size: .
v_call: TRBV5-4
cdr3_nt: TGTGCCAGCAGCGAATACAGGGAAAGTAATGAAAAACTGTTTTTT
cdr3_aa: CASSEYRESNEKLFF

cdr3_length: 18
d_call: TRBD2
j_call: TRBJ2-5
clone_size: few
v_call: TRBV28
cdr3_nt: TGTGCCAGCAGTCCTGGATTGACTAGCGAAGCCCATGGAGAGACCCAGTACTTC
cdr3_aa: CASSPGLTSEAHGETQYF

cdr3_length: 13
d_call: .
j_call: TRBJ2-7
clone_size: .
v_call: TRBV28
cdr3_nt: TGTGCCAGCAGTCAAACGGGTTCCTACGAGCAGTACTTC
cdr3_aa: CASSQTGSYEQYF

cdr3_length: 11
d_call: .
j_call: TRBJ2-7
clone_size: few
v_call: TRBV5-1
cdr3_nt: TGCGCCAGCAGCTTTGCCTACGAGCAGTACTTC
cdr3_aa: CASSFAYEQYF

cdr3_length: 13
d_call: .
j_call: TRBJ2-1
clone_size: many
v_call: TRBV7-9
cdr3_nt: TGTGCCAGCAGGGAGGGAGCCTACAATGAGCAGTTCTTC
cdr3_aa: CASREGAYNEQFF

cdr3_length: 15
d_call: .
j_call: TRBJ1-1
clone_size: many
v_call: TRBV6-5
cdr3_nt: TGTGCCAGCCACGCCGGGGGCAGATTAAACACTGAAGCTTTCTTT
cdr3_aa: CASHAGGRLNTEAFF

cdr3_length: 15
d_call: TRBD1
j_call: TRBJ2-5
clone_size: .
v_call: TRBV5-1
cdr3_nt: TGCGCCAGCAGCTTGGGAGGACAGGGCCGAGAGACCCAGTACTTC
cdr3_aa: CASSLGGQGRETQYF

cdr3_length: 12
d_call: .
j_call: TRBJ2-1
clone_size: many
v_call: TRBV20-1
cdr3_nt: TGCAGTGTTAGGGGAGAGTACAATGAGCAGTTCTTC
cdr3_aa: CSVRGEYNEQFF

cdr3_length: 15
d_call: .
j_call: TRBJ1-3
clone_size: .
v_call: TRBV4-1
cdr3_nt: TGCGCCAGCGGCCCCCCCGGCGGTCCTGGAAACACCATATATTTT
cdr3_aa: CASGPPGGPGNTIYF

cdr3_length: 16
d_call: .
j_call: TRBJ2-1
clone_size: many
v_call: TRBV5-4
cdr3_nt: TGTGCCAGCAGCCGCCCAGATGGACAGTTAAGGGAAGAGCAGTTCTTC
cdr3_aa: CASSRPDGQLREEQFF

cdr3_length: 13
d_call: .
j_call: TRBJ2-5
clone_size: few
v_call: TRBV11-2
cdr3_nt: TGTGCCAGCAGCCCCAGGGTCCCAGAGACCCAGTACTTC
cdr3_aa: CASSPRVPETQYF

cdr3_length: 17
d_call: .
j_call: TRBJ2-1
clone_size: .
v_call: TRBV7-9
cdr3_nt: TGTGCCAGCAGCTTACCCTGGCTAGCGTTACCCTACAATGAGCAGTTCTTC
cdr3_aa: CASSLPWLALPYNEQFF

cdr3_length: 15
d_call: .
j_call: TRBJ1-5
clone_size: .
v_call: TRBV5-1
cdr3_nt: TGCGCCAGCAGCCTGACCGGGACGGGCAATCAGCTCCAGCATTTT
cdr3_aa: CASSLTGTGNQLQHF

cdr3_length: 15
d_call: TRBD2
j_call: TRBJ2-7
clone_size: few
v_call: TRBV20-1
cdr3_nt: TGCAGTGCTGGCGGACTAGCGACAATCGTCTACGAGCAGTACTTC
cdr3_aa: CSAGGLATIVYEQYF